The 17 T cell receptor beta chains below come from one sample, sequenced in a study of blood T cell repertoires in COVID-19. Here immunoSEQ multiplex PCR was the method, and the copy in TCRdb shows in-frame clones only, minus some. The sample has 70,000 to 100,000 clones; around 90% are singletons. What was sequenced was peripheral blood. The receptors here all came from a woman aged 80 or over with active COVID-19.

This clone appeared once. V usage is TRBV11-2 and J usage is TRBJ2-2; the match to TRBD2 covers 11 bases. Trimming cost V 5 bases and J 5 bases; bases outside gene matches: 13. In germline, CDR1 is SGHAT, CDR2 FQNNGV. There are 18 residues in the CDR3. The CDR3 is CASSPDGLAGPFTGELFF. CDR3 DNA: TGTGCCAGCAGCCCCGACGGACTAGCGGGTCCCTTTACCGGGGAGCTGTTTTTT.

The V gene is TRBV5-6, the J gene TRBJ2-2; 8 bases map to TRBD1. V lost 3 bases and J lost 7; bases outside the gene matches: 8. The germline CDR1 and CDR2 sequences are SGHDT and YYEEEE. The CDR3 has 15 residues. CDR3 sequence reads: CASSSPDRGGGELFF. In DNA, the CDR3 is TGTGCCAGCAGCTCCCCTGACAGGGGAGGCGGGGAGCTGTTTTTT.

This chain's CDR3 is CASSAQGFNEQFF. The DNA of the CDR3 is TGTGCCAGCAGTGCCCAGGGCTTCAATGAGCAGTTCTTC. The genes are TRBV2 and TRBJ2-1; D might be TRBD1 (5 bases). The ends were cut back, 4 bases at V and 6 bases at J, with 10 bases in the middle. CDR1 is SNHLY, CDR2 FYNNEI, per germline. The CDR3 consists of 13 residues.

The V gene is TRBV18, the J gene TRBJ2-7; 8 positions match TRBD1. Germline V gene sequence: CDR1 KGHSH, CDR2 LQKENI. Losses at the gene ends were 2 bases for V and 0 bases for J; bases not matched to a gene: 3. The CDR3 contains 15 residues. The CDR3 reads CASSPGTGISYEQYF. The CDR3 coding sequence is TGTGCCAGCTCACCAGGGACAGGCATCTCCTACGAGCAGTACTTC. Full variable domain (rest looked up from reference TRBV18 and TRBJ2-7): NAGVMQNPRHLVRRRGQEARLRCSPMKGHSHVYWYRQLPEEGLKFMVYLQKENIIDESGMPKERFSAEFPKEGPSILRIQQVVRGDSAAYFCASSPGTGISYEQYFGPGTRLTVT.

The chain couples TRBV28 to TRBJ1-2; 9 bases match TRBD1. CDR3 length: 17 residues. The V and J ends lost 6 bases and 5 bases, in that order; junction bases with no gene match: 16. Germline V gene sequence: CDR1 MDHEN, CDR2 SYDVKM. The CDR3 sequence: CASRRQGGLPHTYGYTF. The DNA of the CDR3 is TGTGCCAGCAGGCGACAGGGGGGTCTACCCCACACTTATGGCTACACCTTC.

The chain carries TRBV6-6 and TRBJ2-2, with D maybe TRBD2 (5 bases). Germline CDR1 is MNHNY and CDR2 is SVGAGI (reference sequence). The CDR3 is made up of 14 amino acids. The V and J ends lost 2 bases and 6 bases respectively, with 10 bases between them. The CDR3 loop is CASSYVEGPGELFF. For the CDR3, the DNA is TGTGCCAGCAGTTACGTTGAGGGTCCCGGGGAGCTGTTTTTT.

The V and J genes are TRBV6-2 or TRBV6-3 and TRBJ2-3; a weak D match, TRBD2 (5 bases). This CDR3 region has 13 residues. Germline V gene data show CDR1 as MNHEY and CDR2 as SVGEGT. Between the trimmed V and J ends, which lost 7 bases and 4 bases, there was a span of 12 bases. CDR3 residues: CASTPRDADTQYF. The CDR3 nucleotides read TGTGCCAGCACCCCACGGGATGCAGATACGCAGTATTTT.

The V call is TRBV18, the J call TRBJ1-2; 10 nucleotides align to TRBD1. Trimming cost V 6 bases and J 6 bases; bases outside gene matches: 4. This CDR3 comprises 13 residues. CDR1 is KGHSH and CDR2 is LQKENI in the germline V gene. The CDR3 here is CASSQGTGDGYTF. CDR3 coding DNA: TGTGCCAGCTCGCAAGGGACAGGGGATGGCTACACCTTC.

The genes are TRBV4-2 and TRBJ1-2; 8 positions match TRBD1. CDR1 is LGHNA, CDR2 YNFKEQ, per germline. V lost 0 bases, J lost 5 bases, and 8 bases stayed unmatched. The CDR3 extends over 16 amino acids. CDR3 sequence reads: CASSQEAPRGHYGYTF. In DNA, the CDR3 is TGTGCCAGCAGCCAAGAGGCTCCCAGGGGGCATTATGGCTACACCTTC.

This chain links TRBV27 with TRBJ1-2; TRBD1 is a possible D gene (6 bases). CDR3 length: 14 residues. Germline lookup yields CDR1 MNHEY and CDR2 SMNVEV (reference sequence). V was cut by 2 bases and J by 7 bases, with 14 bases left in between. Here the CDR3 DNA reads TGTGCCAGCAGTTTAAACAGGGTCTCAGGTGGCTACACCTTC. It specifies CASSLNRVSGGYTF.

The chain uses TRBV28 and TRBJ2-3; 13 bases agree with TRBD2. The length of the CDR3 is 19 residues. Trimming cost V 6 bases and J 4 bases; bases outside gene matches: 16. The germline CDR1 and CDR2 sequences are MDHEN and SYDVKM. The CDR3 DNA follows: TGTGCCAGCAGCCTCCGGGGACTAGCGGGGTGGGGGCCCCCAGATACGCAGTATTTT. This sequence encodes CASSLRGLAGWGPPDTQYF.

The gene calls are TRBV27 and TRBJ2-4; TRBD1 agrees at 7 bases. CDR3 length: 18 amino acids. The V gene's germline CDR1 is MNHEY and CDR2 SMNVEV (reference sequence). The V gene end was trimmed by 6 bases and the J gene end by 2 bases; junction bases not matched to a gene: 16. The CDR3 reads CASSRQGSPPGTKNIQYF. The CDR3 DNA reads as TGTGCCAGCAGCCGACAGGGATCCCCACCCGGGACCAAAAACATTCAGTACTTC.

The V gene is TRBV6-2 or TRBV6-3, the J gene TRBJ1-5; TRBD1 agrees at 10 bases. CDR3 size: 16 residues. In germline, CDR1 is MNHEY, CDR2 SVGEGT. V lost 4 bases to trimming and J lost 4 bases; unmatched junction nucleotides: 7. The CDR3 is CASSSWTGGWNQPQHF. DNA for the CDR3: TGTGCCAGCAGTTCTTGGACAGGGGGTTGGAATCAGCCCCAGCATTTT.

V usage is TRBV24-1 and J usage is TRBJ2-1; 14 positions match TRBD2. J was trimmed by 8 bases and V by 6 bases; bases with no gene match: 5. The germline V gene encodes CDR1 KGHDR and CDR2 SFDVKD. CDR3 length: 15 amino acids. CDR3 sequence: CATSPGLAGVHEQFF. For the CDR3, the DNA is TGTGCCACCAGTCCGGGACTAGCGGGAGTGCATGAGCAGTTCTTC.

CDR3 loop: CASSLSANEKLFF. CDR3 DNA sequence: TGTGCCAGCAGCCTTTCGGCTAATGAAAAACTGTTTTTT. The chain employs TRBV4-2 and TRBJ1-4; D is unclear. The ends were cut back, 4 bases at V and 3 bases at J, with 6 bases in the middle. CDR1 and CDR2 from the germline V gene are LGHNA and YNFKEQ. The CDR3 loop spans 13 amino acids.

The chain couples TRBV9 to TRBJ1-1, with D perhaps matching TRBD1 (6 bases). Germline loops: CDR1 SGDLS, CDR2 YYNGEE. CDR3 length: 13 amino acids. The germline V and J ends were trimmed by 3 bases and 2 bases, with 8 bases remaining between them. CDR3 protein: CASSAQGNTEAFF. As DNA, the CDR3 is TGTGCCAGCAGCGCACAGGGAAACACTGAAGCTTTCTTT.

The chain has TRBV6-2 or TRBV6-3 and TRBJ1-5; tentative D call: TRBD1 (5 bases). V lost 4 bases and J 2 bases, leaving 15 bases between the germline ends. This CDR3 contains 16 residues. The germline gives CDR1 MNHEY, CDR2 SVGEGT. The CDR3 DNA reads TGTGCCAGCAGTTTGAGGACACTAAAGGGCAATCAGCCCCAGCATTTT. Protein sequence: CASSLRTLKGNQPQHF.